The present T cell receptor beta chain was sequenced within a study of CD8 T cells in ankylosing spondylitis. Overall study findings and caveats: There was reportedly significant enrichment of clones that were disease-linked in matched ankylosing spondylitis synovial fluid. Typical of ankylosing spondylitis blood, it appeared, was a TCR beta motif of under 10 highly homologous variants.

V lost 1 base and J 0 bases, leaving 13 bases between the germline ends. CDR1 is SGHDN, CDR2 FVKESK, per germline. The CDR3 has 16 amino acids. On this clonotype: Its cognate antigen is unknown.

For TCR beta, libraries came from quantitative 5'-RACE with molecular barcodes. MiXCR was run by TCRdb on the 5' RACE reads, yielding one entry per CDR3 protein. The sample comprises around 330,000 distinct CDR3 sequences, 11% of which are singletons, and about a tenth rests with the top ten. The clonotype comes from a female donor with ankylosing spondylitis or in good health (not recorded which). Sequences were obtained from blood, either unsorted or a sorted T cell fraction (not recorded which). The J gene is TRBJ2-7, the V gene TRBV14; D might be TRBD1 (5 bases). The CDR3 protein is CASSQVAAGISYEQYF. The CDR3 nucleotides read TGTGCCAGCAGCCAAGTGGCGGCAGGGATCTCCTACGAGCAGTACTTC.